This T cell receptor beta chain was captured in a study of T cells in Graves' hyperthyroidism and ophthalmopathy. Study in general: Peripheral blood was collected at initial diagnosis, before any treatment.

No progression to ophthalmopathy during 18 months of follow-up defined stable disease. Patients aged 18 to 65 had newly diagnosed hyperthyroidism lasting under 2 months. The study left out patients who had uncontrolled infection, other autoimmune disease, pregnancy or lactation. Regions amplified from RNA transcripts were the TCR beta CDR3 regions. First-round RT-PCR targeting the TCR CDR3 was performed with the HTBI primer set. MiXCR, run by TCRdb on the multiplex PCR reads, gives a single entry per CDR3 protein. The profile shows a few hundred thousand distinct CDR3 sequences, about 19% of them singletons. This clonotype was detected ten times or more. The receptor's source is a young woman with Graves' hyperthyroidism. Source material: blood.

CDR3 protein: CSARDRGYTF. The DNA for the CDR3 is TGCAGTGCTAGAGACAGGGGCTACACCTTC. The chain combines TRBV20-1 with TRBJ1-2, with unresolved D. V was trimmed by 0 bases and J by 8 bases, leaving 4 bases between them. The CDR3 has 10 amino acids. From germline, CDR1 is DFQATT and CDR2 SNEGSKA (reference sequence).